This is a list of T cell receptor beta chains from one sample in a study of OX40 agonist ivuxolimab in advanced cancers. This table comes from immunoSEQ multiplex PCR, and its TCRdb copy is limited to in-frame clones, with some not included. The table includes around 31,000 clones, about 87% detected once. The sequences come from CD4+ or CD8+ T cells sorted from blood, collected in a trial of the OX40 agonist ivuxolimab. The receptor source for this set is an adult with an advanced solid tumor such as melanoma, head and neck, liver or kidney cancer. Both conserved end residues are part of each CDR3. The order of the fields is V gene, J gene, CDR3 protein.

V: TRBV10-1; J: TRBJ2-7; CDR3: CARRGYPYEQYF
V: TRBV9; J: TRBJ2-7; CDR3: CASSPPGTGVYEQYF
V: TRBV29-1; J: TRBJ2-3; CDR3: CSVEDGASGDTQYF
V: TRBV11-3; J: TRBJ1-5; CDR3: CASSQQGAGRNQPQHF
V: TRBV28; J: TRBJ1-5; CDR3: CASSRTAYQPQHF
V: TRBV7-3; J: TRBJ2-2; CDR3: CASSPYWGIGELFF
V: TRBV7-9; J: TRBJ2-7; CDR3: CASSPSQGVYEQYF
V: TRBV6-1; J: TRBJ1-1; CDR3: CASSEATLGAFF
V: TRBV6-5; J: TRBJ1-3; CDR3: CASTSPGNTIYF
V: TRBV6-5; J: TRBJ2-5; CDR3: CASSYVGGLETQYF
V: TRBV4-1; J: TRBJ1-4; CDR3: CASRPTHVGDEKLFF
V: TRBV7-9; J: TRBJ2-1; CDR3: CASSPPFASSGDNEQFF
V: TRBV30; J: TRBJ1-1; CDR3: CAWSPLRTNTEAFF
V: TRBV9; J: TRBJ1-2; CDR3: CASSVGHAGGSRYTF
V: TRBV13; J: TRBJ2-7; CDR3: CASSLEYEQYF
V: TRBV4-1; J: TRBJ2-3; CDR3: CASSQDPRPSGRWDTDTQYF
V: TRBV4-1; J: TRBJ2-5; CDR3: CASSQLAGETQYF
V: TRBV7-3; J: TRBJ2-3; CDR3: CASSPGLAGRTDTQYF
V: TRBV27; J: TRBJ2-1; CDR3: CASSFLSGIYNEQFF
V: TRBV6-5; J: TRBJ2-1; CDR3: CASSPGGRTNEQFF
V: TRBV5-6; J: TRBJ2-5; CDR3: CASSLWGRGRVKETQYF
V: TRBV10-1; J: TRBJ2-1; CDR3: CASGGPGASEQFF
V: TRBV7-9; J: TRBJ2-5; CDR3: CASSLWDREGRETQYF
V: TRBV7-9; J: TRBJ2-5; CDR3: CASSLPGQGAETQYF
V: TRBV15; J: TRBJ2-1; CDR3: CATSRAWTSLGDEQFF
V: TRBV19; J: TRBJ2-7; CDR3: CASSIFGGEQYF
V: TRBV6-5; J: TRBJ2-2; CDR3: CASSYSRPVTGELFF
V: TRBV11-2; J: TRBJ1-2; CDR3: CASSLEGAAYGYTF
V: TRBV9; J: TRBJ1-5; CDR3: CASGNSGKPQHF
V: TRBV6-5; J: TRBJ2-7; CDR3: CASSYGLGEQYF
V: TRBV11-3; J: TRBJ2-7; CDR3: CASSLVKGYEQYF
V: TRBV4-1; J: TRBJ1-4; CDR3: CASSQVGTGGGYEKLFF
V: TRBV9; J: TRBJ2-7; CDR3: CASSVGLGGISYEQYF
V: TRBV7-3; J: TRBJ2-1; CDR3: CASSPMGGSSYNEQFF
V: TRBV10-1; J: TRBJ2-1; CDR3: CASSLGLAGVNEQFF
V: TRBV6-1; J: TRBJ2-5; CDR3: CASSEAPAVQETQYF
V: TRBV9; J: TRBJ1-3; CDR3: CASSVTGNTIYF
V: TRBV19; J: TRBJ2-1; CDR3: CASSFWTSGSYNEQFF
V: TRBV5-1; J: TRBJ2-7; CDR3: CASSAGQGSYEQYF
V: TRBV28; J: TRBJ2-7; CDR3: CASSLVAGGFHEQYF
V: TRBV5-4; J: TRBJ1-2; CDR3: CASSPFRQGGYGYTF
V: TRBV9; J: TRBJ2-3; CDR3: CASSSQLTRTGDTDTQYF
V: TRBV7-8; J: TRBJ2-3; CDR3: CASTPTGLGDTQYF
V: TRBV28; J: TRBJ2-4; CDR3: CASGGLAKNIQYF
V: TRBV5-5; J: TRBJ2-7; CDR3: CASSLLFVRLAGDTEQYF
V: TRBV7-7; J: TRBJ2-1; CDR3: CASSPQNYNEQFF
V: TRBV27; J: TRBJ2-7; CDR3: CASSLDTAYEQYF
V: TRBV7-9; J: TRBJ1-5; CDR3: CASTATKGCSQPQHF
V: TRBV27; J: TRBJ2-5; CDR3: CASRWEGGETQYF
V: TRBV7-9; J: TRBJ2-3; CDR3: CASRETSGAPDTQYF
V: TRBV19; J: TRBJ2-1; CDR3: CASHSGRVSYNEQFF
V: TRBV7-6; J: TRBJ1-4; CDR3: CASSAGVAEKLFF
V: TRBV7-3; J: TRBJ2-2; CDR3: CASSLNSGTGELFF
V: TRBV19; J: TRBJ1-5; CDR3: CASSPRNQPQHF
V: TRBV7-9; J: TRBJ2-7; CDR3: CASSSTDPYEQYF
V: TRBV27; J: TRBJ1-2; CDR3: CASSPQGWRGYTF
V: TRBV7-6; J: TRBJ1-1; CDR3: CASKGGGPTEAFF
V: TRBV28; J: TRBJ2-6; CDR3: CASSIGRDRTSGANVLTF
V: TRBV29-1; J: TRBJ2-7; CDR3: CSVETGGYEQYF